These 10 T cell receptor beta chains originate from one sample sequenced in a study of T cell responses to AZD1222 COVID-19 vaccine. The table came from immunoSEQ multiplex PCR; TCRdb's copy has only in-frame clones and leaves some out. The sample lists under 80,000 clones, 70% to 80% seen once, with more than 20% in the top ten. Sequencing was performed on peripheral blood, taken on day 0 of MenACWY control vaccination. The receptors shown here come from an adult in good health.

This sequence joins TRBV7-3 and TRBJ1-1; weak D call: TRBD1 (5 bases). Deletions cut 0 bases from V and 2 bases from J, with 7 bases between. Germline V CDR1 and CDR2: SGHTA, FQGTGA. The length of the CDR3 is 14 residues. CDR3: CASSLTQGNTEAFF. The CDR3 coding sequence is TGTGCCAGCAGCTTAACCCAGGGCAACACTGAAGCTTTCTTT.

The chain uses TRBV28 and TRBJ1-3; D may be TRBD1 (5 bases). The CDR3 length is 14 residues. The germline V gene encodes CDR1 MDHEN and CDR2 SYDVKM. V lost 3 bases and J lost 4, with 10 bases in between. The CDR3 here is CASSFGGTGNTIYF. CDR3 bases: TGTGCCAGCAGTTTCGGCGGGACGGGAAACACCATATATTTT. The entire variable domain, with the rest obtained from reference TRBV28 and TRBJ1-3, is as follows: DVKVTQSSRYLVKRTGEKVFLECVQDMDHENMFWYRQDPGLGLRLIYFSYDVKMKEKGDIPEGYSVSREKKERFSLILESASTNQTSMYLCASSFGGTGNTIYFGEGSWLTVV.

J is TRBJ2-4 and V is TRBV11-2; either TRBD1 or TRBD2 may fit D (7 bases each). The germline V and J ends were trimmed by 2 bases and 1 base, with 15 bases remaining between them. The germline V gene encodes CDR1 SGHAT and CDR2 FQNNGV. There are 17 residues in the CDR3. The CDR3 sequence is CASSLQGRGQAKNIQYF. The CDR3, as DNA: TGTGCCAGCAGCTTACAGGGGAGGGGGCAGGCCAAAAACATTCAGTACTTC.

The rearrangement joins TRBV7-2 to TRBJ1-2; 7 bases map to TRBD1. Germline V gene data show CDR1 as SGHTA and CDR2 as FQGNSA. With 5 bases clipped from V and 3 bases from J, the junction kept 3 bases outside the gene matches. This CDR3 contains 13 residues. The CDR3 reads CASSPQGYYGYTF. The CDR3 DNA is TGTGCCAGCAGCCCACAGGGGTACTATGGCTACACCTTC. Using reference TRBV7-2 and TRBJ1-2 for the parts outside the CDR3, the full variable domain is GAGVSQSPSNKVTEKGKDVELRCDPISGHTALYWYRQSLGQGLEFLIYFQGNSAPDKSGLPSDRFSAERTGGSVSTLTIQRTQQEDSAVYLCASSPQGYYGYTFGSGTRLTVV.

The rearrangement links TRBV5-1 to TRBJ1-2; D is unclear. Germline V gene data show CDR1 as SGHRS and CDR2 as YFSETQ. V gave up 4 bases and J gave up 6 bases, with 10 bases separating them. The CDR3 runs to 12 residues. The CDR3 is CASSQDLNGYTF. CDR3 bases: TGCGCCAGCAGCCAGGACTTGAATGGCTACACCTTC.

The V gene is TRBV9, the J gene TRBJ1-1; no clear D gene. The CDR3 extends over 14 amino acids. The V gene lost 0 bases and the J gene lost 4 bases, with 10 bases spanning the gap. Germline V gene data show CDR1 as SGDLS and CDR2 as YYNGEE. DNA of the CDR3: TGTGCCAGCAGCGTAGCCCCCGTTGGCACTGAAGCTTTCTTT. This translates into CASSVAPVGTEAFF.

V and J are TRBV7-2 and TRBJ1-1; D perhaps matches TRBD1 (6 bases). Germline V gene data show CDR1 as SGHTA and CDR2 as FQGNSA. Deletions cut 5 bases from V and 1 base from J, with 20 bases between. The CDR3 spans 17 residues. CDR3 sequence reads: CASSPMVVGGGNTEAFF. CDR3 nucleotides: TGTGCCAGCAGCCCAATGGTCGTAGGGGGGGGGAACACTGAAGCTTTCTTT.

In this sample, this clone turned up once. This chain joins TRBV5-1 and TRBJ1-2; 7 nucleotides line up with TRBD1. The J segment lost 5 bases and the V segment lost 1 base, leaving 11 bases of the junction unmatched. The CDR3 is 16 amino acids. Germline CDR1 and CDR2: SGHRS and YFSETQ. CDR3 sequence reads: CASSLSSTGPGYGYTF. CDR3 in DNA: TGCGCCAGCAGCTTGTCTTCGACAGGGCCTGGGTATGGCTACACCTTC.

This clone was observed a few times. The chain couples TRBV4-3 to TRBJ1-2; 8 positions agree with TRBD1. This CDR3 region has 17 residues. V was clipped by 0 bases and J by 7 bases; unmatched bases: 13. The germline CDR1 and CDR2 sequences are LGHNA and YSLEER. The CDR3 loop reads CASSQDLQTGGSFGYTF. CDR3 nucleotide sequence: TGCGCCAGCAGCCAAGATCTCCAAACAGGGGGATCCTTTGGCTACACCTTC.

This clone has only one observation. Here the CDR3 DNA reads TGTGCCAGCAGCCTACTAGGCCAGGGTAGAGCTTTCTTT. Translation gives CASSLLGQGRAFF. J is TRBJ1-1 and V is TRBV5-6; TRBD1 is a possible D gene (5 bases). From germline, CDR1 is SGHDT and CDR2 YYEEEE. Trimming removed 4 bases at V and 10 bases at J, with 17 bases between. The CDR3 totals 13 residues.